This TCR beta chain was obtained from a study of blood T cells in healthy people across ages. Findings of the study overall: Naive T cell percentage showed a strong correlation with the diversity of TCR beta. The fall in TCR beta diversity per million T cells was roughly linear with age.

Ranging in age from about 6 to 95, the donors were healthy Caucasian individuals from Russia. This CDR3 comprises 17 residues. Deletions cut 1 base from V and 2 bases from J, with 17 bases between. Germline CDR1 LGHDT, CDR2 YNNKEL (reference sequence). Details on this clonotype: Its cognate antigen is unknown.

Next came a second PCR, run for about 6 to 11 cycles, which used a sample-barcoded 5' primer along with a J-beta primer mix. A tag from a template-switch adaptor with 12 random nucleotides marked each cDNA molecule. One entry per CDR3 protein, called by TCRdb with MiXCR from the 5' RACE reads. This sample has more than 550,000 distinct CDR3 sequences, with approximately 22% found just once. Sequenced: blood. The chain is built from TRBV3-1 and TRBJ1-1; D possibly corresponds to TRBD1 (5 bases). The origin of this receptor is a man in his 70s in good health. CDR3 region: CASSQGAAGRGNTEAFF. The CDR3 DNA reads TGTGCCAGCAGCCAAGGCGCGGCAGGGAGGGGTAACACTGAAGCTTTCTTT.